These T cell receptor beta chains were read from a single sample in a study of cytomegalovirus exposure and HLA in healthy donors. Using immunoSEQ multiplex PCR, the repertoire was profiled, and TCRdb retains in-frame clones only, with some absent. The sample carries about 140,000 clones, about 80% recorded once. Sequenced input: PBMCs. The source of these receptors is a man aged 18 to 29 in good health and CMV-seronegative. CDR3s include the opening cysteine and the closing phenylalanine or tryptophan. Fields, in order: D gene, CDR3 length, clone size, J gene, V gene, CDR3 DNA, CDR3 protein. A D gene is named only where the DNA matches it firmly. Rows may omit the clone size; those that give it use once, few, many or a size class.

.,18,.,TRBJ2-2,TRBV11-1,TGTGCCAGCAGCTTAAGTTCGGGGGGCGCCGGGTCCTCCGGGGAGCTGTTTTTT,CASSLSSGGAGSSGELFF
TRBD1,15,.,TRBJ2-7,TRBV5-4,TGTGCCAGCAGCACCCCTGGACAGGGCTTCTACGAGCAGTACTTC,CASSTPGQGFYEQYF
.,16,.,TRBJ2-3,TRBV6-6,TGTGCTAGCAGTCATCGAAGCGTACTAGGCACAGATACGCAGTATTTT,CASSHRSVLGTDTQYF
.,13,.,TRBJ2-1,TRBV6-6,TGTGCCAGCAGCCAAGGGGGATCCCGCGAGCAGTTCTTC,CASSQGGSREQFF
.,15,once,TRBJ1-4,TRBV6-6,TGTGCCAGCAGTTACGGGCCCGCAACTAATGAAAAACTGTTTTTT,CASSYGPATNEKLFF
TRBD2,19,.,TRBJ2-1,TRBV6-1,TGTGCCAGCAGTGAAGCGCGGATAGCGGGGGGTCTAACCTACAATGAGCAGTTCTTC,CASSEARIAGGLTYNEQFF
TRBD1,15,.,TRBJ2-7,TRBV6-1,TGTGCCAGCAGTGAACGACAGGGAAATGTCGACCTACAGTACTTC,CASSERQGNVDLQYF
.,13,.,TRBJ2-4,TRBV11-2,TGTGCCAGCAGCTCCATAGCCAAAAACATTCAGTACTTC,CASSSIAKNIQYF
TRBD2,15,.,TRBJ2-3,TRBV6-1,TGTGCCAGCAGTGAGATGGGAGGGCGGGCAGATACGCAGTATTTT,CASSEMGGRADTQYF
.,16,.,TRBJ1-4,TRBV11-2,TGTGCCAGCAGCTCACAACAGGGCGCAACTAATGAAAAACTGTTTTTT,CASSSQQGATNEKLFF
.,17,.,TRBJ1-4,TRBV5-1,TGCGCCAGCAGCTTGTCTTCGGGGGTTGGAGCTAATGAAAAACTGTTTTTT,CASSLSSGVGANEKLFF
.,15,.,TRBJ1-3,TRBV30,TGTGCCTGGAGTGTTGGGGCGGGGTCTGGAAACACCATATATTTT,CAWSVGAGSGNTIYF
.,12,few,TRBJ2-1,TRBV5-1,TGCGCCAGCAGCTTGGTATCCAATGAGCAGTTCTTC,CASSLVSNEQFF
TRBD2,15,.,TRBJ2-1,TRBV7-3,TGTGCCAGCAGCTTCGAGCGGGGGGTAGGGAATGAGCAGTTCTTC,CASSFERGVGNEQFF
.,16,.,TRBJ1-3,TRBV2,TGTGCCAGCAGTGAACAGATTCTGATCTCTGGAAACACCATATATTTT,CASSEQILISGNTIYF
.,16,.,TRBJ1-2,TRBV7-3,TGTGCCAGCAGCTTAACTCGGGTTGAGGGGGTGGGTGGCTACACCTTC,CASSLTRVEGVGGYTF
.,16,.,TRBJ2-7,TRBV7-9,TGTGCCAGCAGCTTAGCGGGGCGGGGTGCCACCTACGAGCAGTACTTC,CASSLAGRGATYEQYF
TRBD2,14,.,TRBJ2-1,TRBV27,TGTGCCAGCAGCGCCGGGACTAGCCCCAATGAGCAGTTCTTC,CASSAGTSPNEQFF
.,12,.,TRBJ1-2,TRBV6-5,TGTGCCAGCACGCAGGGGTCCTATGGCTACACCTTC,CASTQGSYGYTF
TRBD1,16,.,TRBJ1-1,TRBV11-2,TGTGCCAGCAGCTTCAGACAGGGAAAGTTAAGCACTGAAGCTTTCTTT,CASSFRQGKLSTEAFF
TRBD2,15,few,TRBJ2-7,TRBV2,TGTGCCAGCAGGGCCCTAGCGGGGAACATCTACGAGCAGTACTTC,CASRALAGNIYEQYF
TRBD1,15,few,TRBJ2-7,TRBV5-6,TGTGCCAGCAGCCGCGGACAGGGATCGGTCTACGAGCAGTACTTC,CASSRGQGSVYEQYF
.,13,.,TRBJ2-2,TRBV2,TGTGCCAGCAGTGAAACAGGGACCGGGGAGCTGTTTTTT,CASSETGTGELFF
.,16,.,TRBJ2-7,TRBV7-9,TGTGCCAGCAGCAATAACCCCGACAGTTCCTCCTACGAGCAGTACTTC,CASSNNPDSSSYEQYF
.,14,.,TRBJ1-1,TRBV19,TGTGCCAGTAATCTACAGGGCGCTGACACTGAAGCTTTCTTT,CASNLQGADTEAFF
.,12,once,TRBJ2-7,TRBV30,TGTGCCTGGAGTGTAGGTCTAGACGAGCAGTACTTC,CAWSVGLDEQYF
TRBD2,16,once,TRBJ2-3,TRBV18,TGTGCCAGCTCAGTTACTAGCGGGAGACCCACAGATACGCAGTATTTT,CASSVTSGRPTDTQYF
TRBD1,15,few,TRBJ1-5,TRBV6-5,TGTGCCAGCAAGAAACAGGGGGCTGTCAATCAGCCCCAGCATTTT,CASKKQGAVNQPQHF
TRBD2,15,.,TRBJ2-5,TRBV10-1,TGCGCCAGCAGTGATACTAGCGGGTACCAAGAGACCCAGTACTTC,CASSDTSGYQETQYF
.,14,.,TRBJ1-6,TRBV30,TGTGCCTGGAGGGGGGACACTAACGGGTCACCCCTCCACTTT,CAWRGDTNGSPLHF
TRBD1,15,.,TRBJ2-7,TRBV14,TGTGCCAGCAGCCACAGACAGGGGATTACCTACGAGCAGTACTTC,CASSHRQGITYEQYF
TRBD2,13,.,TRBJ2-7,TRBV6-5,TGTGCCAGCGGACTAGCGGGGTCGTACGAGCAGTACTTC,CASGLAGSYEQYF
.,15,.,TRBJ1-5,TRBV27,TGTGCCAGCAGCCCTTTGGGGGGAGGTTATGGGCCCCAGCATTTT,CASSPLGGGYGPQHF
TRBD1,14,.,TRBJ2-1,TRBV27,TGTGCCAGCAGTTCGGACAGGGATTACAATGAGCAGTTCTTC,CASSSDRDYNEQFF
TRBD2,14,.,TRBJ2-3,TRBV5-1,TGCGCCAGCAGCTTGAGCGGGGTCACAGATACGCAGTATTTT,CASSLSGVTDTQYF
TRBD1,12,.,TRBJ1-1,TRBV28,TGTGCCATCCAGGGGGCTAACACTGAAGCTTTCTTT,CAIQGANTEAFF
.,17,.,TRBJ1-2,TRBV21-1,TGTGCCAGCAGTTTACGGAGAGGGGGGGACCCCGGTTATGGCTACACCTTC,CASSLRRGGDPGYGYTF
TRBD1,15,.,TRBJ1-1,TRBV28,TGTGCCAGCTCACCTGGGGGACAGGGGAACACTGAAGCTTTCTTT,CASSPGGQGNTEAFF
TRBD2,14,.,TRBJ2-7,TRBV7-2,TGTGCCAGCAGATTGACTAGCGGGCTGTACGAGCAGTACTTC,CASRLTSGLYEQYF
TRBD1,15,.,TRBJ2-7,TRBV6-5,TGTGCCAGCAGTTTGGGGACAGGGTGGATCTACGAGCAGTACTTC,CASSLGTGWIYEQYF
TRBD2,15,.,TRBJ2-2,TRBV19,TGTGCCAGTAACAGCGGGGGCGTAAACACCGGGGAGCTGTTTTTT,CASNSGGVNTGELFF
TRBD2,14,.,TRBJ2-7,TRBV6-5,TGTGCCAGCAGTTATCGGGGGGACTCCTACGAGCAGTACTTC,CASSYRGDSYEQYF